Listed below are T cell receptor beta chains from one sample, sequenced in a study of blood T cell repertoires in COVID-19. Assay used: immunoSEQ multiplex PCR; TCRdb lists only in-frame clones, some missing. The sample lists tens of thousands of clones; 91% were seen once. Specimen: peripheral blood. These receptors were collected from a woman aged 25 to 39 in a cohort sampled during active COVID-19. The CDR3 runs from the conserved cysteine through the conserved F or W. Each record gives: V gene, clone size, CDR3 protein. Only part of the rows carry a size: once, few, many, or a class if the clone is expanded.

v_call: TRBV5-1; clone_size: -; cdr3_aa: CASRPDSSYEQYF
v_call: TRBV4-3; clone_size: -; cdr3_aa: CASSQDSLAGGTDTQYF
v_call: TRBV5-4; clone_size: -; cdr3_aa: CAMTSGRSTDTQYF
v_call: TRBV12-3/TRBV12-4; clone_size: -; cdr3_aa: CASSQTGYEQYF
v_call: TRBV28; clone_size: once; cdr3_aa: CASSPGGRTPSYNEQFF
v_call: TRBV19; clone_size: -; cdr3_aa: CASGGGEGTGELFF
v_call: TRBV28; clone_size: -; cdr3_aa: CASRIDSGAGELFF
v_call: TRBV6-5; clone_size: -; cdr3_aa: CASSYHEVTDTQYF
v_call: TRBV28; clone_size: -; cdr3_aa: CASTPGTGVHVNTIYF
v_call: TRBV24-1; clone_size: -; cdr3_aa: CATCPATNTGELFF
v_call: TRBV11-1; clone_size: -; cdr3_aa: CASSLAERDTKRTQYF
v_call: TRBV15; clone_size: once; cdr3_aa: CATREGSASGANVLTF
v_call: TRBV6-5; clone_size: -; cdr3_aa: CASRVAGGETQYF
v_call: TRBV28; clone_size: -; cdr3_aa: CASSWTRMAEKLFF
v_call: TRBV10-2; clone_size: once; cdr3_aa: CASSESDGLAKNEQYF
v_call: TRBV4-2; clone_size: -; cdr3_aa: CASSQGRADTQYF
v_call: TRBV18; clone_size: -; cdr3_aa: CASSPVKTANSPLHF
v_call: TRBV19; clone_size: -; cdr3_aa: CASSTSGRAYNEQFF
v_call: TRBV3-1/TRBV3-2; clone_size: -; cdr3_aa: CASSQVLFSYEQYF
v_call: TRBV27; clone_size: -; cdr3_aa: CASSPRGTGGEQYF
v_call: TRBV6-2/TRBV6-3; clone_size: -; cdr3_aa: CASSYGQGDKTQYF
v_call: TRBV10-3; clone_size: -; cdr3_aa: CAIGGDRLNYEQYF
v_call: TRBV27; clone_size: -; cdr3_aa: CASSPGGDRGMNEQFF
v_call: TRBV28; clone_size: -; cdr3_aa: CASSSPRRVRYGYTF
v_call: TRBV19; clone_size: -; cdr3_aa: CASSMLQGNYGYTF
v_call: TRBV19; clone_size: -; cdr3_aa: CASTDSGRASGQFF
v_call: TRBV7-7; clone_size: -; cdr3_aa: CASSWQQGNWETQYF
v_call: TRBV11-3; clone_size: -; cdr3_aa: CASSTTTSPFYEQFF
v_call: TRBV24-1; clone_size: -; cdr3_aa: CATSDSGGGAQNIQYF
v_call: TRBV29-1; clone_size: once; cdr3_aa: CSVEPRGETQYF
v_call: TRBV7-2; clone_size: -; cdr3_aa: CASSLVLAVYNEQFF
v_call: TRBV28; clone_size: -; cdr3_aa: CASSLINQPQHF
v_call: TRBV27; clone_size: once; cdr3_aa: CASSLGRTGINEKLFF
v_call: TRBV9; clone_size: few; cdr3_aa: CASSVDSGGNQPQHF
v_call: TRBV25-1; clone_size: -; cdr3_aa: CASSDPETENGNTIYF
v_call: TRBV6-6; clone_size: -; cdr3_aa: CASKPSGSTKAYEQYF
v_call: TRBV10-1; clone_size: -; cdr3_aa: CASSGTRSPEAFF
v_call: TRBV28; clone_size: -; cdr3_aa: CASSFGLSEAFF
v_call: TRBV5-5; clone_size: -; cdr3_aa: CASSLGTSGRGETQYF
v_call: TRBV10-3; clone_size: -; cdr3_aa: CAISESDRGGTDTQYF
v_call: TRBV7-6; clone_size: -; cdr3_aa: CASSLAARWDTEAFF